This TCR beta chain was found in a study of T cell responses to AZD1222 COVID-19 vaccine. Profiled with immunoSEQ multiplex PCR; TCRdb holds only in-frame clones, not every one. The sample has 100,000 or so clones; about 85% are singletons. The germline V gene has CDR1 KGHDR and CDR2 SFDVKD. V lost 4 bases and J 5 bases, leaving 13 bases between the germline ends. CDR3 length: 14 residues. This TCR was sampled from an adult in good health. The sample here was peripheral blood, taken on day 0 of AZD1222 vaccination. This chain links TRBV24-1 with TRBJ2-5; maybe TRBD1 (5 bases). This chain's CDR3 is CATSDPWQGETQYF. The CDR3 DNA is TGTGCCACCAGTGACCCATGGCAGGGTGAGACCCAGTACTTC.